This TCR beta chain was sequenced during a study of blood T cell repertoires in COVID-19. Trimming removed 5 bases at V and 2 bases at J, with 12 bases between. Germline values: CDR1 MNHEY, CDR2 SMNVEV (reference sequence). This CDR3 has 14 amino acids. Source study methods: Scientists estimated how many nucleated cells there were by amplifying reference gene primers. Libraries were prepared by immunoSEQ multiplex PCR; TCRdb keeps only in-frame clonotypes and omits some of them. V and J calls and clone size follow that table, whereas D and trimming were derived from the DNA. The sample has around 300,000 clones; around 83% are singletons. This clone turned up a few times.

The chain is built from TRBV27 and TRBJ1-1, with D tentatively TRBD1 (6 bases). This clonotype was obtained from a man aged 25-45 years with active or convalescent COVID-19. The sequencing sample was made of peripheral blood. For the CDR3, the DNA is TGTGCCAGCAGTCCTGACAGGCCCAACACTGAAGCTTTCTTT. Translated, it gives CASSPDRPNTEAFF.